This T cell receptor beta chain stems from a study of cytomegalovirus exposure and HLA in healthy donors. At the level of the study: An early release of data contained 75 million to 100 million unique TCRs, which came from HLA-typed donors. General observations from the study: Per published reports, the classifier diagnosed cytomegalovirus status with high specificity and sensitivity. An ancestry cluster, one associated with Asian ancestry, reportedly showed fewer N-insertions than the approximately 670-donor mean in a later analysis. In presence/absence analyses, roughly uniform sequencing depth across donors was assumed.

This clone was observed once. The antigen is unknown. This CDR3 region has 14 residues. Germline V gene lookup returns CDR1 MNHNS and CDR2 SASEGT. The V end lost 6 bases, the J end lost 2 bases, and 10 bases lay between the germline ends. The PCR had 60 Vbeta and 13 Jbeta primers. Some clones are missing from TCRdb's copy, which holds only in-frame ones; the method was immunoSEQ multiplex PCR. The table shows 46,000 or so clones, with about 60% occurring only once. The gene calls are TRBV6-1 and TRBJ2-2; weak D call: TRBD1 (6 bases). The TCR was taken from a man between 60 and 70 years old in good health and CMV-seropositive. The sequenced sample consisted of PBMCs. This CDR3 is CASRAGDNTGELFF. The CDR3 DNA sequence: TGTGCCAGCAGGGCAGGGGACAACACCGGGGAGCTGTTTTTT.